One and the same sample provided the 30 T cell receptor beta chains below, sequenced in a study of shared clonotypes between healthy human individuals. Measured with immunoSEQ multiplex PCR; TCRdb has only the in-frame clones, and not every one. The sample carries approximately 2.5 million clones, 90% to 95% recorded once. Specimen: naive CD4+ T cells sorted from blood. The subset was: CD45RA+ positively selected. Receptor source: a man aged 18 to 30 in good health.

The V and J genes are TRBV19 and TRBJ2-1; 7 positions agree with TRBD1. Germline V gene lookup returns CDR1 LNHDA and CDR2 SQIVND (reference sequence). The CDR3 totals 13 residues. The V gene end was trimmed by 10 bases and the J gene end by 2 bases; junction bases not matched to a gene: 5. The CDR3 protein is CATHGQAYNEQFF. CDR3 coding DNA: TGTGCCACCCATGGACAGGCCTACAATGAGCAGTTCTTC.

This chain joins TRBV7-6 and TRBJ2-1; D might be TRBD2 (5 bases). Germline CDR1 SGHVS, CDR2 FNYEAQ. The V gene lost 4 bases and the J gene lost 2 bases, with 9 bases spanning the gap. The CDR3 covers 14 residues. This chain's CDR3 is CASSYGETYNEQFF. The CDR3 DNA is TGTGCCAGCAGCTACGGGGAAACCTACAATGAGCAGTTCTTC. Complete variable domain (other parts from reference TRBV7-6 and TRBJ2-1): GAGVSQSPRYKVTKRGQDVALRCDPISGHVSLYWYRQALGQGPEFLTYFNYEAQQDKSGLPNDRFSAERPEGSISTLTIQRTEQRDSAMYRCASSYGETYNEQFFGPGTRLTVL.

The rearrangement links TRBV6-4 to TRBJ2-1; 7 positions match TRBD1. This CDR3 region has 16 residues. Germline lookup yields CDR1 MRHNA and CDR2 SNTAGT. V dropped 3 bases and J dropped 0; count of bases not matched to a gene: 5. The CDR3 loop is CASSEQGSSSYNEQFF. The CDR3, as DNA: TGTGCCAGCAGTGAACAGGGGTCCAGCTCCTACAATGAGCAGTTCTTC.

This chain uses TRBV6-1 with TRBJ1-5, with 7 bases identical to TRBD1. V trimming: 0 bases; J trimming: 2 bases; junction bases outside the gene matches: 7. Looked up from germline, CDR1 is MNHNS and CDR2 is SASEGT. The CDR3 length is 17 residues. For the CDR3, the DNA is TGTGCCAGCAGTGAAGCAGCCGGAGGACAGGGCAATCAGCCCCAGCATTTT. Translation gives CASSEAAGGQGNQPQHF.

The V and J genes are TRBV5-4 and TRBJ2-3, with D possibly matching TRBD2 (6 bases). The CDR3 is made up of 14 amino acids. The germline gives CDR1 SGHNT, CDR2 YYREEE (reference sequence). V lost 9 bases to trimming and J lost 5 bases, with 19 bases between them. The CDR3: CATEVGGLIDTQYF. CDR3 nucleotides: TGTGCCACCGAGGTAGGAGGGTTGATAGATACGCAGTATTTT. The complete variable domain, with remaining parts taken from reference TRBV5-4 and TRBJ2-3, reads ETGVTQSPTHLIKTRGQQVTLRCSSQSGHNTVSWYQQALGQGPQFIFQYYREEENGRGNFPPRFSGLQFPNYSSELNVNALELDDSALYLCATEVGGLIDTQYFGPGTRLTVL.

The chain carries TRBV10-3 and TRBJ2-5; a possible D gene is TRBD2 (6 bases). Trimming stripped 3 bases from V and 5 bases from J, with 13 bases between. Germline V gives CDR1 ENHRY, CDR2 SYGVKD. The CDR3 sequence is 14 residues long. This CDR3 is CAISEIGGAETQYF. CDR3 in DNA: TGTGCCATCAGTGAAATTGGCGGGGCGGAGACCCAGTACTTC.

J is TRBJ2-5 and V is TRBV5-6, with D possibly matching TRBD2 (7 bases). Germline loops: CDR1 SGHDT, CDR2 YYEEEE. Trimming shortened V by 1 base and J by 4 bases, and 17 bases separated the two germline ends. The CDR3 spans 16 residues. This CDR3 is CASSLRPSGGGETQYF. The DNA of the CDR3 is TGTGCCAGCAGCTTGCGACCTAGCGGAGGGGGAGAGACCCAGTACTTC.

The chain has TRBV7-9 and TRBJ1-6, with D uncertain. The CDR3 runs 18 residues. Germline loops: CDR1 SEHNR, CDR2 FQNEAQ (reference sequence). Trimming took 1 base from V and 0 from J, leaving 13 bases between them. The CDR3 reads CASSLGIPGGSYNSPLHF. In DNA form, the CDR3 reads TGTGCCAGCAGCTTAGGCATCCCTGGAGGCTCCTATAATTCACCCCTCCACTTT.

The V gene is TRBV6-1, the J gene TRBJ1-6; D call uncertain. Looked up from germline, CDR1 is MNHNS and CDR2 is SASEGT. Trimming left V 4 bases short and J 3 bases short, with 7 bases between. This CDR3 contains 14 residues. CDR3 residues: CASSGSYYNSPLHF. CDR3 nucleotide sequence: TGTGCCAGCAGTGGTTCTTACTATAATTCACCCCTCCACTTT.

The CDR3 DNA reads TGTGCCAGCACCCGACAGGGGCTGAACACCGGGGAGCTGTTTTTT. The encoded protein is CASTRQGLNTGELFF. The chain joins TRBV6-5 to TRBJ2-2, with 8 bases lining up with TRBD1. Per the germline V gene, CDR1 is MNHEY and CDR2 is SVGAGI. This CDR3 spans 15 amino acids. The trim removed 7 bases at V and 1 base at J, leaving 5 bases unmatched.

CDR3 sequence reads: CASKYGGGVPTDTQYF. CDR3 bases: TGTGCCAGCAAATACGGCGGGGGGGTCCCCACAGATACGCAGTATTTT. The chain couples TRBV27 to TRBJ2-3; 9 positions match TRBD2. CDR3 size: 16 residues. Germline values: CDR1 MNHEY, CDR2 SMNVEV (reference sequence). Germline trimming cut 7 bases from V and 2 bases from J; bases unmatched to any gene: 10.

The CDR3 bases are TGTGCCAGCAGCCAGGCACTAGCGGGCGGAGAGACCCAGTACTTC. Translating it yields CASSQALAGGETQYF. The chain is built from TRBV14 and TRBJ2-5; the match to TRBD2 covers 9 bases. This CDR3 contains 15 residues. The V and J ends lost 3 bases and 4 bases, in that order; junction bases with no gene match: 6. The V gene's germline CDR1 is SGHDN and CDR2 FVKESK.

The chain couples TRBV14 to TRBJ1-3; D unresolved. This CDR3 comprises 15 residues. CDR1 is SGHDN and CDR2 is FVKESK in the germline V gene. The V end lost 4 bases, the J end lost 4 bases, and 14 bases lay between the germline ends. This CDR3 reads CASSPGAWAGNTIYF. In DNA form, the CDR3 reads TGTGCCAGCAGCCCCGGCGCTTGGGCCGGAAACACCATATATTTT.

The chain employs TRBV19 and TRBJ1-6; perhaps TRBD1 as D (6 bases). Per germline, CDR1 LNHDA and CDR2 SQIVND (reference sequence). Trimming took 2 bases from V and 11 from J, leaving 16 bases between them. The CDR3 consists of 15 residues. Here the CDR3 DNA reads TGTGCCAGTAGTATACGCGGAGGGGGGAGAGCACCCCTCCACTTT. Translation: CASSIRGGGRAPLHF.

This clone has a single count. The V gene is TRBV7-2, the J gene TRBJ2-7; no firm D call. The CDR3 contains 13 residues. From germline, CDR1 is SGHTA and CDR2 FQGNSA. The V gene lost 5 bases and the J gene lost 0 bases, with 8 bases spanning the gap. The CDR3 DNA reads TGTGCCAGCAGCACCCTACACTCCTACGAGCAGTACTTC. Translation gives CASSTLHSYEQYF.

The rearrangement uses TRBV29-1 and TRBJ2-7; 7 bases are a match to TRBD2. Germline V CDR1 and CDR2: SQVTM, ANQGSEA. The junction had 8 bases not matched to a gene; V was cut back by 7 bases and J by 2 bases. This CDR3 region has 13 residues. The CDR3 loop is CSARASGTYEQYF. CDR3 coding DNA: TGCAGCGCCCGGGCTAGCGGCACCTACGAGCAGTACTTC.

The J gene is TRBJ1-2, the V gene TRBV18, with 10 bases identical to TRBD1. The CDR3 extends over 16 amino acids. Trimming removed 3 bases from V and 6 bases from J; junction bases left unmatched: 10. CDR1 and CDR2 (germline): KGHSH, LQKENI. Here the CDR3 reads CASSPLGTGVQDGYTF. DNA of the CDR3: TGTGCCAGCTCACCTCTCGGGACAGGGGTTCAAGATGGCTACACCTTC.

The chain combines TRBV5-8 with TRBJ1-2; TRBD1 matches at 12 bases. The germline CDR1 and CDR2 sequences are SGHTS and YDEGEE. V was pared by 4 bases and J by 8 bases, with 12 bases of the junction left unmatched. This CDR3 contains 16 residues. The chain's CDR3 is CASSPAGTGGSRGYTF. CDR3 nucleotide sequence: TGTGCCAGCAGCCCAGCCGGGACAGGGGGCAGTAGGGGCTACACCTTC.

On this clone itself: Other DNA sequences in the same sample also yield this CDR3. The V and J genes are TRBV5-1 and TRBJ2-7, with D tentatively TRBD2 (5 bases). CDR1 and CDR2 (germline): SGHRS, YFSETQ. The CDR3 contains 14 residues. V was trimmed by 0 bases and J by 2 bases, leaving 9 bases between them. The CDR3 reads CASSLVPGTYEQYF. The CDR3 coding sequence is TGCGCCAGCAGCTTGGTACCGGGGACCTACGAGCAGTACTTC. The entire variable domain, with the rest obtained from reference TRBV5-1 and TRBJ2-7, is as follows: KAGVTQTPRYLIKTRGQQVTLSCSPISGHRSVSWYQQTPGQGLQFLFEYFSETQRNKGNFPGRFSGRQFSNSRSEMNVSTLELGDSALYLCASSLVPGTYEQYFGPGTRLTVT.

The chain joins TRBV5-1 to TRBJ2-5, with D perhaps TRBD2 (6 bases). CDR3 length: 17 amino acids. Per the germline V gene, CDR1 is SGHRS and CDR2 is YFSETQ. The V and J ends lost 3 bases and 5 bases respectively, with 23 bases between them. CDR3 coding DNA: TGCGCCAGCAGCTCCTGGAGGGTGGGCCAAGGTGTGGAGACCCAGTACTTC. Its translation: CASSSWRVGQGVETQYF.

This clone was recorded once. The chain employs TRBV28 and TRBJ1-6; D is undetermined. Per germline, CDR1 MDHEN and CDR2 SYDVKM. The V end was cut by 5 bases, the J end by 2 bases, with 10 bases between. This CDR3 comprises 15 residues. The CDR3, as DNA: TGTGCCAGCAGTCCTGCGGATACCTATAATTCACCCCTCCACTTT. Protein: CASSPADTYNSPLHF.

Here the CDR3 reads CASSGPPEAFF. In DNA, the CDR3 is TGCGCCAGCAGTGGGCCCCCTGAAGCTTTCTTT. The V call is TRBV10-2, the J call TRBJ1-1; D unclear. Germline loops: CDR1 WSHSY, CDR2 SAAADI. This CDR3 is 11 amino acids long. V shed 4 bases and J shed 6 bases, with 6 bases lying between them.

The chain uses TRBV27 and TRBJ1-6, with D tentatively TRBD1 (5 bases). In germline, CDR1 is MNHEY, CDR2 SMNVEV (reference sequence). Trimming removed 3 bases from V and 5 bases from J, with 14 bases in between. The CDR3 runs to 16 residues. Written as DNA, the CDR3 is TGTGCCAGCAGTTTTGGGGGAGTCTATAATAATTCACCCCTCCACTTT. Protein product: CASSFGGVYNNSPLHF.

Concerning this clone itself: This sample includes further DNA sequences coding for the same CDR3. The chain uses TRBV19 and TRBJ2-2; D is ambiguous. V gave up 2 bases and J gave up 1 base, with 2 bases separating them. This CDR3 comprises 13 residues. Germline V gene data show CDR1 as LNHDA and CDR2 as SQIVND (reference sequence). CDR3 nucleotides: TGTGCCAGTAGTATACAGAACACCGGGGAGCTGTTTTTT. This encodes CASSIQNTGELFF.

The chain has TRBV9 and TRBJ2-2, with a possible D match to TRBD1 (5 bases). The length of the CDR3 is 16 residues. V was pared by 4 bases and J by 0 bases, with 13 bases between. Germline V gene data show CDR1 as SGDLS and CDR2 as YYNGEE. CDR3 nucleotides: TGTGCCAGCAGCAAAACAGGCCATGCGAACACCGGGGAGCTGTTTTTT. Translating gives CASSKTGHANTGELFF.

V and J are TRBV6-1 and TRBJ2-7; possibly TRBD1 for D (7 bases). The germline gives CDR1 MNHNS, CDR2 SASEGT. Trimming cost V 5 bases and J 6 bases, with 14 bases left between them. CDR3 size: 13 residues. In DNA form, the CDR3 reads TGTGCCAGCAGTCGCAGGGGGGCCTCCGAGCAGTACTTC. Translated, it gives CASSRRGASEQYF.

This clone came up once. The chain employs TRBV28 and TRBJ1-3, with D unclear. Trimming left V 3 bases short and J 0 bases short, with 9 bases between. CDR3 length: 15 residues. From germline, CDR1 is MDHEN and CDR2 SYDVKM. The CDR3: CASSFHGVSGNTIYF. CDR3 nucleotide sequence: TGTGCCAGCAGTTTTCATGGGGTCTCTGGAAACACCATATATTTT. The whole variable domain, remainder taken from reference TRBV28 and TRBJ1-3, is DVKVTQSSRYLVKRTGEKVFLECVQDMDHENMFWYRQDPGLGLRLIYFSYDVKMKEKGDIPEGYSVSREKKERFSLILESASTNQTSMYLCASSFHGVSGNTIYFGEGSWLTVV.

This clone was recorded a few times. The same CDR3 can be traced to other DNA sequences in this sample. This chain uses TRBV30 with TRBJ1-1; 9 positions agree with TRBD1. With V trimmed by 3 bases and J by 5 bases, 4 bases remained unmatched. Looked up from germline, CDR1 is GTSNPN and CDR2 is SVGIG (reference sequence). The length of the CDR3 is 13 residues. The CDR3 spells CAWSTGGFTEAFF. As DNA, the CDR3 is TGTGCCTGGAGCACAGGGGGCTTTACTGAAGCTTTCTTT.

This chain uses TRBV7-2 with TRBJ2-1; D possibly corresponds to TRBD2 (6 bases). Between the trimmed V and J ends, which lost 5 bases and 5 bases, there was a span of 13 bases. Per germline, CDR1 SGHTA and CDR2 FQGNSA. CDR3 length equals 14 residues. CDR3 sequence: CASSTRGSHNEQFF. The CDR3 DNA follows: TGTGCCAGCAGCACCCGGGGGAGCCACAATGAGCAGTTCTTC.

The chain joins TRBV2 to TRBJ2-5; D is uncertain. V lost 4 bases to trimming and J lost 5 bases, with 11 bases between them. The CDR3 runs 13 residues. Germline CDR1 reads SNHLY; CDR2 reads FYNNEI. The CDR3 loop is CASSGTAVETQYF. CDR3 bases: TGTGCCAGCAGTGGAACGGCGGTGGAGACCCAGTACTTC.